This T cell receptor (beta chain) comes out of a study of early T cells in non-severe SARS-CoV-2 infection. Overall study context: With bulk RNA from unsorted whole blood as input, sequencing yielded unpaired chains. Study results and limitations: Using VDJdb, the matching emphasized anti-spike CD8 responses while missing private and CD4 specificities.

TCRdb analysed the 5' RACE reads with MiXCR anew, one entry per CDR3 protein. This sample has fewer than 120,000 distinct CDR3 sequences, with roughly 13% found just once. V gave up 6 bases and J gave up 2 bases, with 14 bases separating them. Germline CDR1 is SNHLY and CDR2 is FYNNEI. The CDR3 has 15 amino acids. Worth noting for this clonotype: Its antigen is unknown.

This sequence originates from an adult who was a healthcare worker with PCR-confirmed SARS-CoV-2 infection or an uninfected control (not recorded which). The sequencing here drew on whole blood, taken at baseline. V is TRBV2 and J is TRBJ1-5, with TRBD1 as a possible D gene (6 bases). CDR3 sequence: CASSPQGPGNQPQHF. As DNA, the CDR3 is TGTGCCAGCAGCCCTCAGGGGCCGGGCAATCAGCCCCAGCATTTT.